These T cell receptor beta chains were read from a single sample in a study of T cells expressing NK-cell markers. For each CDR3 protein, TCRdb gives one entry from its re-call of the 5' RACE reads, without DNA. The table gives about 260,000 distinct CDR3 sequences; the top ten clones make up about 0.4% of it. The sequenced material came from blood T cells: a sorted CD56 or NKG2C T cell subset, CD4+ or CD8+ T cells, or bulk PBMC T cells (not recorded which). Receptor source: a man younger than 30 in good health. Each CDR3 is given with its conserved first and last residue.

j_call v_call cdr3_length cdr3_aa
TRBJ1-1 TRBV12-3/TRBV12-4 14 CASSSGDLNTEAFF
TRBJ2-4 TRBV7-6 14 CASSSNRGKNIQYF
TRBJ2-2 TRBV30 15 CAWSVRKLVTGELFF
TRBJ1-2 TRBV12-3/TRBV12-4 15 CASRRRDRGFTGYTF
TRBJ1-3 TRBV20-1 13 CSAGTVSGNTIYF
TRBJ2-1 TRBV7-2 14 CASSKRWSYNEQFF
TRBJ1-2 TRBV6-1 13 CASTGRSNYGYTF
TRBJ2-1 TRBV12-3/TRBV12-4 17 CASSLIPPGGRYNEQFF
TRBJ2-4 TRBV20-1 13 CSAQRALKNIQYF
TRBJ1-2 TRBV19 14 CASSMQGEGYGYTF
TRBJ2-1 TRBV24-1 11 CATSVRGEQFF
TRBJ1-3 TRBV6-5 15 CASSRAGLSGNTIYF
TRBJ2-3 TRBV20-1 15 CSARDRLLATDTQYF
TRBJ2-7 TRBV13 17 CASSFEPHRGSYYEQYF
TRBJ2-1 TRBV7-6 16 CASSLAVAGGRNEQFF
TRBJ1-5 TRBV7-2 13 CASSFAGDQPQHF
TRBJ2-5 TRBV12-3/TRBV12-4 15 CARQTLTGNVETQYF
TRBJ2-1 TRBV6-2/TRBV6-3 16 CASSYLRVFPYNEQFF
TRBJ2-7 TRBV5-1 13 CASSLVGNHEQYF
TRBJ2-5 TRBV5-5 14 CASSFFVRGETQYF
TRBJ2-7 TRBV29-1 12 CSVPTENYEQYF
TRBJ2-4 TRBV12-3/TRBV12-4 17 CASSPKGRYGSKNIQYF
TRBJ1-2 TRBV30 16 CAWSDGQGYENYGYTF
TRBJ2-3 TRBV12-3/TRBV12-4 14 CASSPNTRTDTQYF
TRBJ2-3 TRBV12-3/TRBV12-4 14 CASSPGYFADTQYF
TRBJ2-3 TRBV18 15 CASSQLGRKTDTQYF
TRBJ2-2 TRBV19 14 CASSGRAYAGELFF
TRBJ2-7 TRBV7-8 16 CASSLFLGGITYEQYF
TRBJ1-4 TRBV5-5 16 CASSLQLQLTNEKLFF